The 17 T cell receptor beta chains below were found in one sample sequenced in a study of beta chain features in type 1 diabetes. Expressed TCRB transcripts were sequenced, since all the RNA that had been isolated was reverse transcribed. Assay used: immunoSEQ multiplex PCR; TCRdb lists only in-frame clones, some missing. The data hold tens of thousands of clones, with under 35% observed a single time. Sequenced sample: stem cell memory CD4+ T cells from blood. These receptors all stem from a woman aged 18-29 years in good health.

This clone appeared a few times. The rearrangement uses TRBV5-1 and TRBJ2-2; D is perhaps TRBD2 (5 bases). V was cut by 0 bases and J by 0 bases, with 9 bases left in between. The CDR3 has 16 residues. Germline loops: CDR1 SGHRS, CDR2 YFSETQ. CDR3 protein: CASSLGGGSNTGELFF. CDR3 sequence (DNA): TGCGCCAGCAGCTTGGGTGGAGGATCGAACACCGGGGAGCTGTTTTTT.

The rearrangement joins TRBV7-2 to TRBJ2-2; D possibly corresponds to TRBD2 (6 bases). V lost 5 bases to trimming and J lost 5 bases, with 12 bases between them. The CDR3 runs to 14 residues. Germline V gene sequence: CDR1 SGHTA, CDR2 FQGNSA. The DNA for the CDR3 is TGTGCCAGCAGCCGCGAGGGAGGTACCGGGGAGCTGTTTTTT. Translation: CASSREGGTGELFF.

Here the CDR3 DNA reads TGTGCCAGCAGTACTAGCGGGGCCTCCTACAATGAGCAGTTCTTC. It encodes CASSTSGASYNEQFF. This sequence joins TRBV7-2 and TRBJ2-1; 10 nucleotides match TRBD2. V shed 6 bases, J shed 0 bases, and the junction held 2 bases outside the gene matches. Per germline, CDR1 SGHTA and CDR2 FQGNSA. CDR3 size: 15 residues.

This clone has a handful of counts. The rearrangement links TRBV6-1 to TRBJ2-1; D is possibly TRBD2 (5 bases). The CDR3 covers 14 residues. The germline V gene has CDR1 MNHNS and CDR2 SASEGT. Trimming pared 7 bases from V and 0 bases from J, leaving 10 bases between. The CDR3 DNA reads TGTGCCAGCACCGGGAAGAGCTCCTACAATGAGCAGTTCTTC. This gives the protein CASTGKSSYNEQFF.

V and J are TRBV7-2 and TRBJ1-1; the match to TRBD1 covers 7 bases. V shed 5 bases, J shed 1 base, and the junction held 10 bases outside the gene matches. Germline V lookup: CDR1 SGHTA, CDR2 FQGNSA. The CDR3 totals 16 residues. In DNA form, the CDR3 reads TGTGCCAGCAGCCGAGAACCGACAGGGCCGAACACTGAAGCTTTCTTT. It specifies CASSREPTGPNTEAFF.

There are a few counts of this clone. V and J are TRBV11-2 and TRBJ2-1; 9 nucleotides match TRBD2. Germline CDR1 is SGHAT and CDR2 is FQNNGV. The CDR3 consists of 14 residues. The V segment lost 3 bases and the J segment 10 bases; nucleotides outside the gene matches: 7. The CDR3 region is CASSFFAGGLEQFF. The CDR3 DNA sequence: TGTGCCAGCAGCTTTTTTGCGGGAGGGTTGGAGCAGTTCTTC.

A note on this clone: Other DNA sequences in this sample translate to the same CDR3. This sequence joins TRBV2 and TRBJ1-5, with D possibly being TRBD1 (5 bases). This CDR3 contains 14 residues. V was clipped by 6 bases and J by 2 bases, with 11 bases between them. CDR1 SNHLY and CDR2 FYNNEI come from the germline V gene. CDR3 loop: CASSGTGGNQPQHF. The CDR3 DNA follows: TGTGCCAGCAGCGGGACGGGGGGCAATCAGCCCCAGCATTTT.

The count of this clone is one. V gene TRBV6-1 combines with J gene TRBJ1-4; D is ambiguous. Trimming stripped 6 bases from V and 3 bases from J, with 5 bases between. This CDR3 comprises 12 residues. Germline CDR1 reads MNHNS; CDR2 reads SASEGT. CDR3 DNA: TGTGCCAGCAGAACAGCTAATGAAAAACTGTTTTTT. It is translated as CASRTANEKLFF.

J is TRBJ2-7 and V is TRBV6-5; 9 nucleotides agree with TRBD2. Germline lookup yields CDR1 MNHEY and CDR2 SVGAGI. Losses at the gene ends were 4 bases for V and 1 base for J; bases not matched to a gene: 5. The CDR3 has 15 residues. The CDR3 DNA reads TGTGCCAGCAGTTCATTAGCGGGAGTTTCCTACGAGCAGTACTTC. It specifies CASSSLAGVSYEQYF.

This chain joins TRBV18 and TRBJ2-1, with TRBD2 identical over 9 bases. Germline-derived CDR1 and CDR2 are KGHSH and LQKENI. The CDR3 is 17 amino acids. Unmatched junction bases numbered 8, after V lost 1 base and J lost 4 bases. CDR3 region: CASSPLMASGIYNEQFF. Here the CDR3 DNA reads TGTGCCAGCTCACCACTTATGGCTAGCGGGATTTACAATGAGCAGTTCTTC.

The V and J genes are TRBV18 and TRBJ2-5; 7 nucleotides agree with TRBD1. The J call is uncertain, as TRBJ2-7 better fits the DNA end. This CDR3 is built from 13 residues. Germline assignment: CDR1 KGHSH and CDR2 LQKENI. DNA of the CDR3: TGTGCCAGCTCAGGACAGGTTGCCTACGAGCAGTACTTC. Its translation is CASSGQVAYEQYF.

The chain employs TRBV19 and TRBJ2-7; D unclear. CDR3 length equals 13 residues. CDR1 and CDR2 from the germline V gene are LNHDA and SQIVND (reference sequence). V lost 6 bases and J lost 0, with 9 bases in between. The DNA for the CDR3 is TGTGCCAGTAGATCGCCGGTCTCCTACGAGCAGTACTTC. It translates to CASRSPVSYEQYF.

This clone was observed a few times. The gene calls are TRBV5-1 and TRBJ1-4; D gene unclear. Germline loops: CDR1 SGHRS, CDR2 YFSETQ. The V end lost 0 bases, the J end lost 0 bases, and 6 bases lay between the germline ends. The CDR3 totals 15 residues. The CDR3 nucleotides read TGCGCCAGCAGCTTGGTGCCGGCAACTAATGAAAAACTGTTTTTT. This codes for CASSLVPATNEKLFF.

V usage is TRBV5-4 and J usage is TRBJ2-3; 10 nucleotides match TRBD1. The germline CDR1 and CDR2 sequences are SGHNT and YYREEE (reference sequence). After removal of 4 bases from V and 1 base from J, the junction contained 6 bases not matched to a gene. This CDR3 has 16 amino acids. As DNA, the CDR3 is TGTGCCAGCAGCGGGGGACAGGGGACACGCACAGATACGCAGTATTTT. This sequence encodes CASSGGQGTRTDTQYF.

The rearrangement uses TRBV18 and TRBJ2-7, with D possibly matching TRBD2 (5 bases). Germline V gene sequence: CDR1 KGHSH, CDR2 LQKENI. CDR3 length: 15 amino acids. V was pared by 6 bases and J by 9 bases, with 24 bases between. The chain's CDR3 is CASSPDRPPARGQYF. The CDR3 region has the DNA TGTGCCAGCTCGCCGGATCGTCCCCCGGCCCGGGGGCAGTACTTC.

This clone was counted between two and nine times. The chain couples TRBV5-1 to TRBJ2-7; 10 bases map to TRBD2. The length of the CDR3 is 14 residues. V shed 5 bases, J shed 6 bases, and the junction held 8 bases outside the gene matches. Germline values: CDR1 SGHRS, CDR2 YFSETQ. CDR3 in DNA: TGCGCCAGCAGTACAGCGGGAGGGCCAGGCGAGCAGTACTTC. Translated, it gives CASSTAGGPGEQYF.

The CDR3 DNA follows: TGTGCCAGCAGCTATCACTACGAGCAGTACTTC. This gives the protein CASSYHYEQYF. This chain links TRBV11-2 with TRBJ2-7; D remains unclear. CDR1 and CDR2 (germline): SGHAT, FQNNGV. The V and J ends lost 4 bases and 3 bases respectively, with 4 bases between them. The CDR3 loop spans 11 amino acids. The full variable domain, its missing parts supplied by reference TRBV11-2 and TRBJ2-7, is EAGVAQSPRYKIIEKRQSVAFWCNPISGHATLYWYQQILGQGPKLLIQFQNNGVVDDSQLPKDRFSAERLKGVDSTLKIQPAKLEDSAVYLCASSYHYEQYFGPGTRLTVT.